This T cell receptor beta chain was sequenced in a study of neoadjuvant anti-PD-1 for oral cavity cancer. Study-wide background: Patients without progression received a fourth nivolumab dose around day 43, then surgical resection on days 50-56. Study results and limitations: With three patients per group, TCR findings need larger cohorts.

Details on this clone: The antigen is unknown.

With 2 bases removed from V and 2 bases from J, the gap between germline ends came to 10 bases. This CDR3 is built from 14 residues. The germline V gene has CDR1 MNHNY and CDR2 SVGAGI (reference sequence). Some clones are missing from TCRdb's copy, which holds only in-frame ones; the method was immunoSEQ multiplex PCR. This table holds roughly 25,000 clones, 27% found once. Time point described: after neoadjuvant nivolumab, at surgical resection. The sequences come from tumor tissue, collected after nivolumab (anti-PD-1) treatment. This sequence was found in a person aged 35-79 years with oral cavity squamous cell carcinoma. The V and J genes are TRBV6-6 and TRBJ2-7; TRBD2 is a possible D gene (5 bases). The CDR3 sequence: CASSYPRGAYEQYF. The CDR3 DNA reads as TGTGCCAGCAGTTACCCTCGGGGAGCCTACGAGCAGTACTTC.